These 31 T cell receptor beta chains share one sample of origin, sequenced in a study of blood T cells in healthy people across ages. It was with a sample-barcoded 5' primer and a J-beta primer mix that a second PCR of about 7 to 12 cycles was run. TCRdb fed the 5' RACE reads into MiXCR, producing one record per CDR3 protein. The sample has more than 900,000 distinct CDR3 sequences, about 27% seen once. The same data also went into a second study, on T cells of mothers and their children.

Sequenced input: blood. The receptors derive from a woman aged 40-49 years in good health.

A note on this clonotype: One junction end does not reproduce the germline sequence, and a read error may be involved. The rearrangement uses TRBV27 and TRBJ2-1; 13 bases agree with TRBD2. The germline V gene encodes CDR1 MNHEY and CDR2 SMNVEV (reference sequence). The CDR3 contains 16 residues. The CDR3 DNA is TGTGCCAGCAGTTTATCTGTACTAGCGGGGGGGATTGAGCGGTTCTTC. It codes for CASSLSVLAGGIERFF.

This clonotype was seen just once. J is TRBJ1-2 and V is TRBV3-1, with TRBD1 as a possible D gene (5 bases). Germline lookup yields CDR1 LGHDT and CDR2 YNNKEL (reference sequence). Trimming left V 5 bases short and J 8 bases short, with 18 bases between. This CDR3 has 14 amino acids. CDR3 sequence: CASSSRQFGGGYTF. The CDR3 DNA is TGTGCCAGCAGCTCAAGACAGTTCGGTGGGGGCTACACCTTC.

J is TRBJ2-7 and V is TRBV3-1; D is uncertain. Trimming shortened V by 1 base and J by 4 bases, and 14 bases separated the two germline ends. CDR3 length equals 15 residues. From germline, CDR1 is LGHDT and CDR2 YNNKEL (reference sequence). The CDR3 DNA is TGTGCCAGCAGCCAAGCATGGGTAGTCGTTTACGAGCAGTACTTC. It specifies CASSQAWVVVYEQYF.

V usage is TRBV12-3 or TRBV12-4 and J usage is TRBJ2-7; the D gene is possibly TRBD2 (6 bases). This CDR3 has 14 amino acids. The ends were cut back, 6 bases at V and 6 bases at J, with 18 bases in the middle. The CDR3 here is CASSTGVLTVEQYF. In nucleotides, the CDR3 is TGTGCCAGCAGCACGGGGGTTCTGACGGTCGAGCAGTACTTC.

This clonotype was found many times. V is TRBV7-9 and J is TRBJ2-2; D remains ambiguous. CDR3 length: 14 amino acids. Germline V gives CDR1 SEHNR, CDR2 FQNEAQ (reference sequence). V was trimmed by 6 bases and J by 5 bases, leaving 13 bases between them. The CDR3 DNA is TGTGCCAGCAGACACGCTTGGGGAACCGGGGAGCTGTTTTTT. This translates into CASRHAWGTGELFF.

The table lists this clonotype with a few counts. The rearrangement joins TRBV7-3 to TRBJ1-4, with no clear D. Germline V gene data show CDR1 as SGHTA and CDR2 as FQGTGA. The CDR3 loop spans 14 amino acids. Trimming took 5 bases from V and 7 from J, leaving 14 bases between them. CDR3 bases: TGTGCCAGCAGCGAGGACCCAGGAGGTGAAAAACTGTTTTTT. It is translated as CASSEDPGGEKLFF. Full variable domain (outside the CDR3, taken from reference TRBV7-3 and TRBJ1-4): GAGVSQTPSNKVTEKGKYVELRCDPISGHTALYWYRQSLGQGPEFLIYFQGTGAADDSGLPNDRFFAVRPEGSVSTLKIQRTERGDSAVYLCASSEDPGGEKLFFGSGTQLSVL.

Concerning this clonotype: This CDR3 is missing its conserved last phenylalanine or tryptophan, likely due to a read error. The chain has TRBV7-9 and TRBJ1-1; no clear D. In germline, CDR1 is SEHNR, CDR2 FQNEAQ (reference sequence). This CDR3 is built from 17 residues. V lost 0 bases, J lost 0 bases, and 14 bases lay in between. The CDR3 sequence: CASSLADPTYMNTEAFS. In DNA form, the CDR3 reads TGTGCCAGCAGCTTAGCGGACCCTACTTACATGAACACTGAAGCTTTCTCT.

This clonotype was found a few times. CDR3 protein: CAIKREGTEAFF. In DNA, the CDR3 is TGTGCCATCAAAAGGGAGGGCACTGAAGCTTTCTTT. The V call is TRBV10-3, the J call TRBJ1-1, with D unresolved. Germline-derived CDR1 and CDR2 are ENHRY and SYGVKD. The CDR3 extends over 12 amino acids. V was cut by 7 bases and J by 4 bases, with 10 bases left in between.

The V and J genes are TRBV12-3 or TRBV12-4 and TRBJ2-1; possibly TRBD1 for D (6 bases). This CDR3 is 11 amino acids long. V was clipped by 6 bases and J by 7 bases, with 7 bases between them. The CDR3 DNA sequence: TGTGCCAGCAGGACAGGAAATGAGCAGTTCTTC. It codes for CASRTGNEQFF.

The chain carries TRBV29-1 and TRBJ2-3; D gene unclear. Trimming removed 4 bases at V and 0 bases at J, with 8 bases between. This CDR3 is built from 13 residues. Germline values: CDR1 SQVTM, CDR2 ANQGSEA. CDR3 DNA sequence: TGCAGCGTTGTTCGCCTTAGCACAGATACGCAGTATTTT. Protein sequence: CSVVRLSTDTQYF.

This clonotype was observed a few times. J is TRBJ2-3 and V is TRBV7-3; D may be TRBD1 or TRBD2 (6 bases each). This CDR3 contains 14 residues. Trimming removed 3 bases at V and 5 bases at J, with 12 bases between. CDR1 SGHTA and CDR2 FQGTGA come from the germline V gene. The CDR3 here is CASSLGGLRDTQYF. CDR3 in DNA: TGTGCCAGCAGCTTGGGGGGCTTGAGAGATACGCAGTATTTT. The full variable domain, its missing parts supplied by reference TRBV7-3 and TRBJ2-3, is GAGVSQTPSNKVTEKGKYVELRCDPISGHTALYWYRQSLGQGPEFLIYFQGTGAADDSGLPNDRFFAVRPEGSVSTLKIQRTERGDSAVYLCASSLGGLRDTQYFGPGTRLTVL.

Points on this clonotype: A much larger clone differs from this one at a single base, so this may be a read error. The V and J genes are TRBV29-1 and TRBJ2-7; D is possibly TRBD1 (6 bases). The CDR3 sequence is 13 residues long. Germline V lookup: CDR1 SQVTM, CDR2 ANQGSEA. Here the CDR3 reads CIVVVTGSYEQYF. The CDR3 nucleotides read TGCATCGTTGTGGTCACAGGGTCCTACGAGCAGTACTTC.

On this clonotype itself: This may be a read error, as it is one base from a much larger clone. The V and J genes are TRBV28 and TRBJ2-7; a possible D gene is TRBD2 (5 bases). The V and J ends lost 3 bases and 9 bases respectively, with 12 bases between them. This CDR3 region has 12 residues. Germline CDR1 MDHEN, CDR2 SYDVKM. CDR3 residues: CASSFYRSGQYF. In DNA, the CDR3 is TGTGCCAGCAGTTTTTACCGCAGCGGGCAGTACTTC.

The sample holds many counts of this clonotype. The chain couples TRBV20-1 to TRBJ2-1; 10 bases agree with TRBD2. Germline trimming cut 7 bases from V and 9 bases from J; bases unmatched to any gene: 6. The CDR3 runs to 12 residues. The germline V gene encodes CDR1 DFQATT and CDR2 SNEGSKA (reference sequence). CDR3 sequence reads: CSVKRGGTEQFF. CDR3 sequence (DNA): TGCAGTGTGAAGCGGGGGGGCACTGAGCAGTTCTTC.

This clonotype was picked up many times. The chain combines TRBV28 with TRBJ2-7, with TRBD2 as a possible D gene (5 bases). Germline V gene data show CDR1 as MDHEN and CDR2 as SYDVKM. There are 15 residues in the CDR3. Trimming cost V 6 bases and J 0 bases, with 15 bases left between them. The CDR3 sequence is CASRFTRASSYEQYF. CDR3 sequence (DNA): TGTGCCAGCAGATTTACGAGGGCCAGCTCCTACGAGCAGTACTTC.

This sequence joins TRBV20-1 and TRBJ2-3; TRBD2 aligns across 8 bases. Germline CDR1 is DFQATT and CDR2 is SNEGSKA (reference sequence). The J segment lost 8 bases and the V segment lost 2 bases, leaving 9 bases of the junction unmatched. This CDR3 is built from 14 residues. This CDR3 reads CSARLGLAGSTQYF. In nucleotides, the CDR3 is TGCAGTGCTAGATTAGGGTTAGCGGGGAGTACGCAGTATTTT.

This clonotype was recorded a few times. One junction end does not reproduce the germline sequence, and a read error may be involved. V usage is TRBV12-3 or TRBV12-4 and J usage is TRBJ1-2; no clear D. This CDR3 contains 13 residues. The CDR3 region is CASSLALASGYTF. The CDR3 coding sequence is TGTGCCAGCAGTCTAGCCCTTGCCAGTGGCTACACCTTC.

The chain combines TRBV11-2 with TRBJ1-1; D is undetermined. V dropped 3 bases and J dropped 4 bases, with 12 bases sitting between them. In germline, CDR1 is SGHAT, CDR2 FQNNGV. The CDR3 has 14 amino acids. The CDR3 region is CASSFAGRSTEAFF. Written as DNA, the CDR3 is TGTGCCAGCAGCTTTGCAGGCAGGAGCACTGAAGCTTTCTTT.

As regards this clonotype: A much larger clone sits a single nucleotide away, making a read error possible. CDR3 amino acids: CASSFQGSGAYERYF. Here the CDR3 DNA reads TGCGCCAGCAGCTTCCAGGGGAGCGGGGCTTACGAGCGGTACTTC. V gene TRBV5-1 combines with J gene TRBJ2-7, with a possible D match to TRBD2 (7 bases). The CDR3 covers 15 residues. CDR1 is SGHRS and CDR2 is YFSETQ in the germline V gene.

In regard to this clonotype: A junction end diverges from the germline sequence, so it may reflect a read error. This sequence joins TRBV5-1 and TRBJ2-1; 8 bases are a match to TRBD1. The CDR3 covers 16 residues. Germline V gene sequence: CDR1 SGHRS, CDR2 YFSETQ. In nucleotides, the CDR3 is TGCGCCAGCAACCTCGGCGACAGGGGCAGAGGCAATGAGCAGTTTTTC. It translates to CASNLGDRGRGNEQFF.

This chain connects TRBV14 to TRBJ1-6; D may be TRBD1 (5 bases). The CDR3 sequence is 15 residues long. CDR1 is SGHDN, CDR2 FVKESK, per germline. Trimming removed 0 bases from V and 9 bases from J, with 12 bases in between. CDR3 region: CASSQERGTSSPLHF. DNA of the CDR3: TGTGCCAGCAGCCAAGAAAGGGGAACGAGTTCACCCCTCCACTTT.

This chain links TRBV6-2 or TRBV6-3 with TRBJ1-5; 7 positions match TRBD1. Germline V lookup: CDR1 MNHEY, CDR2 SVGEGT. Trimming cost V 2 bases and J 1 base; bases outside gene matches: 5. The CDR3 sequence is 16 residues long. The CDR3 DNA reads as TGTGCCAGCAGTTACGGTTCGGGACAGAGCAATCAGCCCCAGCATTTT. This gives the protein CASSYGSGQSNQPQHF.

This clonotype has ten or more counts. The chain joins TRBV20-1 to TRBJ2-7; no clear D. Germline-derived CDR1 and CDR2 are DFQATT and SNEGSKA (reference sequence). Between the trimmed V and J ends, which lost 0 bases and 2 bases, there was a span of 8 bases. This CDR3 has 13 amino acids. CDR3 coding DNA: TGCAGTGCTAGAGAAGACGGAACCTACGAGCAGTACTTC. Amino acid sequence: CSAREDGTYEQYF.

This clonotype has more than one count but fewer than ten. The CDR3 reads CASSPGQGSNTEAFF. DNA of the CDR3: TGTGCCAGCTCACCAGGGCAGGGGTCGAACACTGAAGCTTTCTTT. The V gene is TRBV18, the J gene TRBJ1-1, with D perhaps matching TRBD1 (6 bases). The CDR3 consists of 15 residues. CDR1 and CDR2 from the germline V gene are KGHSH and LQKENI. V was shortened by 2 bases and J by 1 base, with 11 bases between the two germline ends.

The V and J genes are TRBV20-1 and TRBJ1-2; D is undetermined. Trimming pared 6 bases from V and 8 bases from J, leaving 19 bases between. Germline V CDR1 and CDR2: DFQATT, SNEGSKA (reference sequence). There are 13 residues in the CDR3. CDR3 DNA: TGCAGTGCCAACAACTTGAAGGAGAGGGGCTACACCTTC. This sequence encodes CSANNLKERGYTF.

The chain links TRBV5-1 to TRBJ2-5; D call uncertain. CDR3 size: 16 residues. Germline V lookup: CDR1 SGHRS, CDR2 YFSETQ. V dropped 1 base and J dropped 5 bases, with 18 bases sitting between them. The CDR3 here is CASSLRMRQGWETQYF. CDR3 DNA sequence: TGCGCCAGCAGCTTGAGGATGAGACAAGGGTGGGAGACCCAGTACTTC.

The table lists this clonotype with many counts. The chain recombines TRBV28 with TRBJ2-7; possibly TRBD2 for D (5 bases). This CDR3 is 16 amino acids long. CDR1 MDHEN and CDR2 SYDVKM come from the germline V gene. Trimming stripped 3 bases from V and 4 bases from J, with 19 bases between. CDR3 DNA: TGTGCCAGCAGTTTGACCACCCCGGGAAATGCTTACGAGCAGTACTTC. Encoded protein: CASSLTTPGNAYEQYF.

The rearrangement links TRBV4-1 to TRBJ2-4; 12 bases fit TRBD2. The germline V gene has CDR1 MGHRA and CDR2 YSYEKL. The CDR3 consists of 16 residues. V lost 0 bases, J lost 6 bases, and 3 bases stayed unmatched. The CDR3 DNA is TGCGCCAGCAGCCAAGATCTGACTAGCGGGGGAAACATTCAGTACTTC. Its translation: CASSQDLTSGGNIQYF.

V gene TRBV28 combines with J gene TRBJ2-5; 7 bases fit TRBD2. CDR3 length: 16 residues. The J segment lost 9 bases and the V segment lost 6 bases, leaving 19 bases of the junction unmatched. Germline assignment: CDR1 MDHEN and CDR2 SYDVKM. The DNA of the CDR3 is TGTGCCAGCAGCTCTCACCCCGGAGCGGTCCGGGGGGCCCAGTACTTC. Translated: CASSSHPGAVRGAQYF.

The chain couples TRBV24-1 to TRBJ2-1, with 7 bases identical to TRBD2. The CDR3 spans 14 residues. Germline V gene sequence: CDR1 KGHDR, CDR2 SFDVKD. Trimming at V came to 4 bases and at J to 9 bases, leaving 8 bases not matched to a gene. CDR3 coding DNA: TGTGCCACCAGTGAAGCCCTAGCTAGCGGTGAGCAGTTCTTC. Translating it yields CATSEALASGEQFF.

Concerning this clonotype: It is likely a read error, because the conserved phenylalanine at the end of the CDR3 is missing. The chain uses TRBV3-1 and TRBJ2-1; possibly TRBD1 for D (6 bases). This CDR3 region has 15 residues. Trimming removed 5 bases from V and 5 bases from J, with 16 bases in between. CDR1 and CDR2 from the germline V gene are LGHDT and YNNKEL (reference sequence). The CDR3 bases are TGTGCCAGCAGCTACACAGGGCTCAAACACAATGAGCAGTTCTCC. It translates to CASSYTGLKHNEQFS.